The 16 T cell receptor beta chains given below trace back to one sample, sequenced in a study of OX40 agonist ivuxolimab in advanced cancers. Only in-frame clones appear in the TCRdb table, and some are missing; sequencing was by immunoSEQ multiplex PCR. This sample has over 100,000 clones, with roughly 91% found just once. The sample in question was CD4+ or CD8+ T cells sorted from blood, obtained in a trial of the OX40 agonist ivuxolimab. The receptors shown here come from an adult with an advanced solid tumor such as melanoma, head and neck, liver or kidney cancer.

The chain combines TRBV5-1 with TRBJ2-5; 15 bases are shared with TRBD2. CDR1 is SGHRS, CDR2 YFSETQ, per germline. This CDR3 spans 18 amino acids. Unmatched junction bases numbered 10, after V lost 2 bases and J lost 5 bases. The CDR3, as DNA: TGCGCCAGCAGCTTTGGGACTAGCGGGGGGCCCTCCCTGGAGACCCAGTACTTC. Amino acids: CASSFGTSGGPSLETQYF. Full variable domain (remainder filled in from reference TRBV5-1 and TRBJ2-5): KAGVTQTPRYLIKTRGQQVTLSCSPISGHRSVSWYQQTPGQGLQFLFEYFSETQRNKGNFPGRFSGRQFSNSRSEMNVSTLELGDSALYLCASSFGTSGGPSLETQYFGPGTRLLVL.

The rearrangement links TRBV27 to TRBJ1-1; D uncertain. Trimming pared 9 bases from V and 2 bases from J, leaving 19 bases between. Per the germline V gene, CDR1 is MNHEY and CDR2 is SMNVEV (reference sequence). This CDR3 spans 15 amino acids. CDR3 region: CASRLRLTANTEAFF. The CDR3 coding sequence is TGTGCCAGTCGACTTCGGTTAACAGCCAACACTGAAGCTTTCTTT.

This clone appeared a few times. The rearrangement links TRBV6-1 to TRBJ1-2, with 7 nucleotides matching TRBD1. The germline gives CDR1 MNHNS, CDR2 SASEGT. This CDR3 is 14 amino acids long. Germline trimming cut 6 bases from V and 7 bases from J; bases unmatched to any gene: 11. CDR3 nucleotide sequence: TGTGCCAGCAGGGTGTTACAGGGGTACAGTGGCTACACCTTC. Protein product: CASRVLQGYSGYTF.

The CDR3 protein is CASSGRAPGQPQHF. The CDR3 bases are TGTGCCAGCAGCGGCAGGGCACCGGGCCAGCCCCAGCATTTT. The V and J genes are TRBV7-2 and TRBJ1-5, with D perhaps TRBD1 (5 bases). Germline V gene lookup returns CDR1 SGHTA and CDR2 FQGNSA. There are 14 residues in the CDR3. Trimming pared 5 bases from V and 7 bases from J, leaving 15 bases between.

The J gene is TRBJ1-1, the V gene TRBV5-6, with 7 positions matching TRBD1. Trimming took 3 bases from V and 2 from J; bases not matched to a gene: 4. Germline-derived CDR1 and CDR2 are SGHDT and YYEEEE. The CDR3 runs to 14 residues. CDR3 sequence reads: CASSWDRGNTEAFF. CDR3 DNA sequence: TGTGCCAGCAGCTGGGACAGAGGTAACACTGAAGCTTTCTTT.

The V gene is TRBV5-3, the J gene TRBJ1-3; D ambiguous. TRBV5-3 counts as an open reading frame of uncertain function. The CDR3 extends over 11 amino acids. V was cut by 8 bases and J by 4 bases, with 7 bases left in between. This CDR3 reads CARESGNTIYF. In nucleotides, the CDR3 is TGTGCCAGGGAATCCGGAAACACCATATATTTT.

The rearrangement uses TRBV5-1 and TRBJ2-7; 7 bases line up with TRBD1. There are 14 residues in the CDR3. CDR1 and CDR2 from the germline V gene are SGHRS and YFSETQ. Unmatched junction bases numbered 4, after V lost 4 bases and J lost 0 bases. DNA of the CDR3: TGCGCCAGCAGCCTCAGGGACAGCTCCTACGAGCAGTACTTC. Encoded protein: CASSLRDSSYEQYF.

The rearrangement uses TRBV7-2 and TRBJ1-1, with 7 bases that match TRBD1. Germline assignment: CDR1 SGHTA and CDR2 FQGNSA. V lost 1 base and J lost 3; bases outside the gene matches: 5. CDR3 length equals 15 residues. For the CDR3, the DNA is TGTGCCAGCAGCTTAGGAGGACAGGTTTACACTGAAGCTTTCTTT. Its protein product is CASSLGGQVYTEAFF.

V usage is TRBV5-4 and J usage is TRBJ2-5, with D possibly TRBD1 on 5 matching bases. V was clipped by 3 bases and J by 1 base, with 13 bases between them. The CDR3 has 15 amino acids. Germline assignment: CDR1 SGHNT and CDR2 YYREEE (reference sequence). This CDR3 reads CASSWGLRPQETQYF. CDR3 DNA sequence: TGTGCCAGCAGCTGGGGCCTTCGGCCCCAAGAGACCCAGTACTTC.

The chain is built from TRBV5-4 and TRBJ1-1; D is undetermined. The germline CDR1 and CDR2 sequences are SGHNT and YYREEE (reference sequence). V gave up 3 bases and J gave up 6 bases, with 18 bases separating them. The CDR3 runs to 15 residues. CDR3 sequence: CASSYNRTNRAEAFF. The CDR3 DNA follows: TGTGCCAGCAGCTATAATCGGACCAACCGGGCTGAAGCTTTCTTT.

This clone was observed once. CDR3 in amino acids: CASTWDRNEKLFF. The CDR3 coding sequence is TGTGCCAGCACTTGGGACAGGAATGAAAAACTGTTTTTT. The rearrangement links TRBV5-4 to TRBJ1-4, with 8 bases aligning to TRBD1. The CDR3 length is 13 residues. Germline V CDR1 and CDR2: SGHNT, YYREEE (reference sequence). V gave up 6 bases and J gave up 5 bases; unmatched junction bases: 3.

The chain combines TRBV7-3 with TRBJ1-4, with D perhaps matching TRBD1 (6 bases). CDR3 length: 13 amino acids. Trimming removed 5 bases from V and 8 bases from J, with 12 bases in between. The germline V gene encodes CDR1 SGHTA and CDR2 FQGTGA. This CDR3 reads CASSRGLREKLFF. The CDR3 nucleotides are TGTGCCAGCAGCAGGGGGTTGCGAGAAAAACTGTTTTTT.

V usage is TRBV29-1 and J usage is TRBJ1-2; the match to TRBD1 covers 8 bases. The CDR3 runs 12 residues. Trimming at V came to 6 bases and at J to 8 bases, leaving 8 bases not matched to a gene. CDR1 and CDR2 from the germline V gene are SQVTM and ANQGSEA. Here the CDR3 reads CSVAKTGVGYTF. CDR3 coding DNA: TGCAGCGTAGCTAAGACAGGGGTCGGCTACACCTTC. Complete variable domain (other parts from reference TRBV29-1 and TRBJ1-2): SAVISQKPSRDICQRGTSLTIQCQVDSQVTMMFWYRQQPGQSLTLIATANQGSEATYESGFVIDKFPISRPNLTFSTLTVSNMSPEDSSIYLCSVAKTGVGYTFGSGTRLTVV.

The chain carries TRBV28 and TRBJ1-2; weak D call: TRBD1 (5 bases). Germline V gene sequence: CDR1 MDHEN, CDR2 SYDVKM. CDR3 length: 11 residues. V was shortened by 9 bases and J by 4 bases, with 9 bases between the two germline ends. CDR3: CASGTPYGYTF. CDR3 sequence (DNA): TGTGCCAGTGGGACGCCCTATGGCTACACCTTC.

This rearrangement joins TRBV6-5 to TRBJ2-7; possible D gene TRBD1, 5 bases. Germline CDR1 MNHEY, CDR2 SVGAGI. The CDR3 is 14 amino acids. V lost 6 bases and J 1 base, leaving 13 bases between the germline ends. The CDR3 protein is CASRLSDRSYEQYF. CDR3 nucleotides: TGTGCCAGCAGGTTGAGCGACAGATCCTACGAGCAGTACTTC.

The rearrangement links TRBV5-1 to TRBJ2-3; D not certain. Germline-derived CDR1 and CDR2 are SGHRS and YFSETQ. Trimming cost V 1 base and J 3 bases, with 6 bases left between them. This CDR3 has 13 residues. DNA of the CDR3: TGCGCCAGCAGCTTGAGAGATACAGATACGCAGTATTTT. Translating it yields CASSLRDTDTQYF.